Sequencing of this T cell receptor (beta chain) was carried out in a study of blood T cell repertoires in COVID-19. Study background: Samples came from the United States, Italy and Spain, spanning acute and convalescent COVID-19. Sources were T cells, B-cell-depleted T cells, or PBMCs; the material itself was cDNA or gDNA.

The table came from immunoSEQ multiplex PCR; TCRdb's copy has only in-frame clones and leaves some out. Of around 140,000 clones listed, around 87% are singletons. Individuals aged roughly 18 to 100 years were recruited from fewer than 25 US areas. In Cohort 3, a recovered donor had either two negative PCRs, clearance, or symptom resolution. Germline values: CDR1 SGHTA, CDR2 FQGNSA. The CDR3 contains 14 residues. Trimming stripped 3 bases from V and 1 base from J, with 9 bases between. The rearrangement links TRBV7-2 to TRBJ1-2; no reliable D call. The material sequenced was PBMCs or T cells enriched from blood (not recorded which). The receptor's source is a man aged 55 to 69 who had recovered from COVID-19. The CDR3 loop reads CASSLDGVNYGYTF. The DNA for the CDR3 is TGTGCCAGCAGCTTGGACGGGGTTAACTATGGCTACACCTTC.